Each of the 11 T cell receptor beta chains below was sequenced from the same sample in a study of blood T cell repertoires in COVID-19. Sequencing was performed with immunoSEQ multiplex PCR; in TCRdb, only in-frame clones are kept and a portion is missing. The data show roughly 190,000 clones, around 83% seen once. The specimen was peripheral blood. The receptors derive from a woman aged 60-75 years with acute or convalescent COVID-19.

This clone turned up a few times. J is TRBJ1-6 and V is TRBV5-3, with 7 bases matching TRBD1. TRBV5-3 belongs to the ORF category, with a function that is uncertain. V gave up 3 bases and J gave up 6 bases; unmatched junction bases: 9. The CDR3 consists of 16 residues. CDR3 coding DNA: TGTGCCAGAAGCTACCCTGACAGGGACCTTAATTCACCCCTCCACTTT. Protein sequence: CARSYPDRDLNSPLHF.

CDR3 in DNA: TGTGCCAGCGCTCGGGGGGCCTCCTACAATGAGCAGTTCTTC. Translation: CASARGASYNEQFF. V gene TRBV6-5 combines with J gene TRBJ2-1; D is possibly TRBD2 (7 bases). Trimming pared 8 bases from V and 0 bases from J, leaving 11 bases between. There are 14 residues in the CDR3. Per germline, CDR1 MNHEY and CDR2 SVGAGI.

The rearrangement joins TRBV27 to TRBJ2-7, with D maybe TRBD2 (6 bases). With 6 bases removed from V and 4 bases from J, the gap between germline ends came to 13 bases. The germline CDR1 and CDR2 sequences are MNHEY and SMNVEV (reference sequence). The CDR3 length is 13 residues. This chain's CDR3 is CASSLGGGYEQYF. CDR3 bases: TGTGCCAGCAGCCTCGGTGGAGGGTACGAGCAGTACTTC.

The chain combines TRBV5-1 with TRBJ1-6; the D is unclear. V lost 0 bases and J lost 6, with 10 bases in between. The germline V gene encodes CDR1 SGHRS and CDR2 YFSETQ. This CDR3 is 15 amino acids long. In DNA, the CDR3 is TGCGCCAGCAGCTTGGCCGGGGTTATTAATTCACCCCTCCACTTT. Amino acid sequence: CASSLAGVINSPLHF.

The chain has TRBV6-1 and TRBJ1-3; D may be TRBD1 (5 bases). The CDR3 sequence is 16 residues long. Deletions cut 3 bases from V and 4 bases from J, with 16 bases between. Germline V lookup: CDR1 MNHNS, CDR2 SASEGT. DNA for the CDR3: TGTGCCAGCAGTGAGCTCAGGGAGGTGAGGGGAAACACCATATATTTT. Protein sequence: CASSELREVRGNTIYF.

This chain uses TRBV19 with TRBJ1-5, with D maybe TRBD1 (6 bases). CDR3 length equals 15 residues. Germline CDR1 reads LNHDA; CDR2 reads SQIVND (reference sequence). Trimming took off 6 bases at V and 0 bases at J, with 12 bases between the two ends. CDR3 in DNA: TGTGCCAGTAGGGAAAGGACAGATAGCAATCAGCCCCAGCATTTT. Protein: CASRERTDSNQPQHF. The whole variable domain, remainder taken from reference TRBV19 and TRBJ1-5, is DGGITQSPKYLFRKEGQNVTLSCEQNLNHDAMYWYRQDPGQGLRLIYYSQIVNDFQKGDIAEGYSVSREKKESFPLTVTSAQKNPTAFYLCASRERTDSNQPQHFGDGTRLSIL.

This chain joins TRBV19 and TRBJ2-1; D possibly corresponds to TRBD2 (6 bases). Germline assignment: CDR1 LNHDA and CDR2 SQIVND (reference sequence). CDR3 length equals 17 residues. Trimming left V 3 bases short and J 0 bases short, with 15 bases between. The CDR3 DNA reads as TGTGCCAGTAGTATCGGGGGAGTCCACAGCTCCTACAATGAGCAGTTCTTC. Its translation: CASSIGGVHSSYNEQFF.

This chain links TRBV28 with TRBJ2-7; 7 bases map to TRBD1. Germline-derived CDR1 and CDR2 are MDHEN and SYDVKM. After removal of 6 bases from V and 1 base from J, the junction contained 6 bases not matched to a gene. There are 14 residues in the CDR3. The CDR3 DNA is TGTGCCAGCAGCCTGACAGGGAAATCCTACGAGCAGTACTTC. Protein product: CASSLTGKSYEQYF.

V and J are TRBV6-6 and TRBJ1-2; D is possibly TRBD1 (5 bases). Germline CDR1 reads MNHNY; CDR2 reads SVGAGI (reference sequence). CDR3 length: 13 residues. Between the trimmed V and J ends, which lost 2 bases and 6 bases, there was a span of 10 bases. The CDR3 sequence: CASSYTRGDGYTF. The CDR3, as DNA: TGTGCCAGCAGTTACACAAGGGGCGATGGCTACACCTTC.

This clone was observed a single time. The chain joins TRBV28 to TRBJ1-4; no clear D. The CDR3 sequence is 16 residues long. V was cut by 7 bases and J by 0 bases, with 15 bases left in between. CDR1 is MDHEN and CDR2 is SYDVKM in the germline V gene. The chain's CDR3 is CASTSAAVTTNEKLFF. CDR3 in DNA: TGTGCCAGCACCTCGGCGGCCGTCACAACTAATGAAAAACTGTTTTTT.

The genes are TRBV7-3 and TRBJ2-7; 16 nucleotides agree with TRBD2. The trim removed 11 bases at V and 5 bases at J, leaving 15 bases unmatched. There are 17 residues in the CDR3. From germline, CDR1 is SGHTA and CDR2 FQGTGA. The CDR3 DNA is TGTGCCCCTGGAGTGGGGACTAGCGGGAGGGTTCCCCACGAGCAGTACGTC. This gives the protein CAPGVGTSGRVPHEQYV.